One and the same sample provided the 4 T cell receptor beta chains below, sequenced in a study of shared clonotypes between healthy human individuals. TCRdb's copy holds only in-frame clones and misses some; the assay was immunoSEQ multiplex PCR. The profile covers just over 2,000,000 clones, with approximately 95% appearing a single time and approximately 0.13% taken by the ten largest. Material for sequencing was naive CD4+ T cells sorted from blood. Subset described: CD45RA+ positively selected. The receptors stem from a man between 18 and 35 years old in good health.

The rearrangement links TRBV5-8 to TRBJ1-2; unclear D gene. The CDR3 is 15 amino acids. Trimming left V 3 bases short and J 1 base short, with 13 bases between. Per germline, CDR1 SGHTS and CDR2 YDEGEE. The CDR3 is CASSSGEWVNYGYTF. As DNA, the CDR3 is TGTGCCAGCAGCTCCGGGGAATGGGTTAACTATGGCTACACCTTC.

The chain links TRBV10-3 to TRBJ2-1; TRBD2 might be the D (5 bases). This CDR3 is 15 amino acids long. Germline loops: CDR1 ENHRY, CDR2 SYGVKD. The ends were cut back, 6 bases at V and 4 bases at J, with 16 bases in the middle. CDR3 DNA: TGTGCCATCAGGGACTTAGGTGGCGTATACAATGAGCAGTTCTTC. Protein product: CAIRDLGGVYNEQFF.

The chain couples TRBV15 to TRBJ2-7; 7 bases match TRBD1. V gave up 4 bases and J gave up 3 bases; unmatched junction bases: 3. Looked up from germline, CDR1 is LNHNV and CDR2 is YYDKDF (reference sequence). The CDR3 is 13 amino acids. CDR3 sequence reads: CATSIRQGYEQYF. CDR3 DNA: TGTGCCACCAGCATCCGACAGGGCTACGAGCAGTACTTC.

CDR3 sequence (DNA): TGCGCCAGCAGCTTGAGGGCTCTTGAAGAGACCCAGTACTTC. Translating it yields CASSLRALEETQYF. This chain uses TRBV5-1 with TRBJ2-5; no definite D call. There are 14 residues in the CDR3. Trimming pared 1 base from V and 3 bases from J, leaving 10 bases between. CDR1 is SGHRS and CDR2 is YFSETQ in the germline V gene. Complete variable domain (other parts from reference TRBV5-1 and TRBJ2-5): KAGVTQTPRYLIKTRGQQVTLSCSPISGHRSVSWYQQTPGQGLQFLFEYFSETQRNKGNFPGRFSGRQFSNSRSEMNVSTLELGDSALYLCASSLRALEETQYFGPGTRLLVL.